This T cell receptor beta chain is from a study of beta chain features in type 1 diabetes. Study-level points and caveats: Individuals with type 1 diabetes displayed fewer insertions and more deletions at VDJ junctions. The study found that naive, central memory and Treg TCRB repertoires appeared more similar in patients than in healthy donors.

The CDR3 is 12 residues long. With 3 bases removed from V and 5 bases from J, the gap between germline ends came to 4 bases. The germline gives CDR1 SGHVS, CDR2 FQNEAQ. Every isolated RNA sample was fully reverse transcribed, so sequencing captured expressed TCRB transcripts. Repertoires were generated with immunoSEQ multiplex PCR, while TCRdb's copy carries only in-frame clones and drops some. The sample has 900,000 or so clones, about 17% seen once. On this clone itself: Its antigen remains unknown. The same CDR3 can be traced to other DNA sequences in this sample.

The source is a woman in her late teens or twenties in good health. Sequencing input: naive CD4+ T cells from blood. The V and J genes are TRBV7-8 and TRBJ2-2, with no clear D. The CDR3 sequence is CASSLTTGELFF. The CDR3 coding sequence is TGTGCCAGCAGCTTGACAACCGGGGAGCTGTTTTTT.